This record covers a single TCR beta chain. It has no known antigen specificity. Base quality data are lacking; no much larger clone is found one base away. The data originate from a study of CD8 T cells in Susac syndrome (dated 2019 in TCRdb). Notes on the research overall: Of the Susac syndrome patients who were sequenced, over five had clinically active disease and roughly eight were in clinical remission. At blood withdrawal, Susac syndrome patients were either therapy-naive, taking corticosteroids (in some cases with IVIg as well), or taking IVIg alone. CD8+ T cell repertoire clonality was compared between around eleven healthy donors, some 14 Susac syndrome patients and approximately 15 multiple sclerosis patients. Whether CD8+ T cell activation and differentiation in Susac syndrome was antigen driven was tested using repertoire sequencing. Study-wide conclusions, independent of this receptor: In the total CD8+ and CD8+ TEMRA repertoires, approximately 17 and five Susac-specific public clones, respectively, were identified. Clonal expansion was observed in Susac syndrome CD8+ repertoires, with the highest expansion in CD8+ TEMRA cells and greater expansion in clinically active than in remitting patients. The TCR sequencing and HLA analysis was acknowledged to have included a relatively small number of individuals.

Including the terminal cysteine and phenylalanine, the CDR3 comprises 13 residues. The retained sequence is limited to the CDR3, 39 bases, with the frame set at the first base. The germline V gene (reference sequence) specifies DFQATT as CDR1 and SNEGSKA as CDR2. The trim is 4 bases for V and 4 bases for J, with a gap of 13 bases between the germline ends. Peripheral blood CD8+ and CD4+ T cells from healthy donors, Susac syndrome patients and multiple sclerosis patients were profiled by high-throughput TCR beta sequencing. Susac syndrome patients met recently defined diagnostic criteria for definite or probable disease. Bulk CD8+ and CD4+ T cells were purified by magnetic negative isolation, while CD8+ TEMRA cells were enriched using FACS. Blood was drawn into EDTA tubes, processed within 24 hours, and PBMCs were isolated by density gradient centrifugation. PBMCs intended for TCR sequencing were cryopreserved in liquid nitrogen and were subsequently thawed in a 37 degrees C water bath. The sorted or isolated CD4+, CD8+ and CD8+ TEMRA cells had a purity of 90% or higher.

RNA was extracted using the RNeasy kit, and roughly 0.5 to 1 microgram was reverse transcribed with random hexamers. The immunoSEQ multiplex PCR assay, which covers 54 Vbeta and 13 Jbeta segments, was used to amplify TCR beta CDR3 regions. Bias from PCR amplification was corrected by using a synthetic template baseline for primer optimization and for computational correction. Under the source paper's analysis protocol: Reads were assigned to V, D and J genes according to IMGT and analyzed in immunoSEQ Analyzer, with only productive sequences retained. Clonality was calculated as one minus the Shannon entropy normalized by log2 of the number of productive unique sequences. For each patient and control, public and private clones were evaluated within the 100 most prevalent clones. Clones were defined as Susac-specific if absent from the healthy and MS cohorts, from under 1,200 published viral clones and from other ImmuneACCESS disease sequences. TCRdb itself trimmed the public reads at Q25 with fastp, ran MiXCR and retained productive beta chains. Identical CDR3 protein sequences are pooled into one entry, listed with their most common genes and DNA. These V and J calls are TCRdb output, not the study's own analysis. This sample gives around 79,000 distinct CDR3 sequences in total; approximately 94% of them show up just once. About 0.52% of the sample is taken by the ten largest.

The chain uses TRBV20-1 and TRBJ1-2; the D segment could be TRBD1, given 5 matching bases. The source material was CD8+ T cells from PBMCs. This TCR was recovered from a human donor with Susac syndrome. Here the CDR3 is given as CSATGTDFYGYTF. The nucleotide sequence is TGCAGTGCTACCGGGACGGACTTCTATGGCTACACCTTC.